The sequence of this T cell receptor beta chain was determined in a study of blood T cell repertoires in COVID-19. The repertoire was sequenced with immunoSEQ multiplex PCR; TCRdb's copy has only in-frame clones and lacks some. The sample holds fewer than 250,000 clones, 82% seen once. The CDR3 has 14 amino acids. The V and J genes are TRBV21-1 and TRBJ2-1; TRBD1, the table's D call, was not compared with the DNA. TRBV21-1 is described as a pseudogene. This receptor was obtained from a woman aged 55-70 years with COVID-19, enrolled during active disease. Sequenced sample: peripheral blood. CDR3 DNA: TGTGCCAGCAGCGTATACAGATCAGACAGGGGGCTGTTCTTC. It is translated as CASSVYRSDRGLFF.